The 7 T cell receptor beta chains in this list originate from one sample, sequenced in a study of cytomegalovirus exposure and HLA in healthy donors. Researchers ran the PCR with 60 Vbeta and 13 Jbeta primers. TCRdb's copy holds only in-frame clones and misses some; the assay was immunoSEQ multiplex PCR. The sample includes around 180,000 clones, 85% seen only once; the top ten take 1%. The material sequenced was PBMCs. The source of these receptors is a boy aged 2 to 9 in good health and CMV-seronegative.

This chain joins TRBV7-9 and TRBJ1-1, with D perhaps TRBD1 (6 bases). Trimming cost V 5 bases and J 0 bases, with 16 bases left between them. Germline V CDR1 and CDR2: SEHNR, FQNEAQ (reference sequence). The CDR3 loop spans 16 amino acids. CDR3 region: CASSVSTGLMNTEAFF. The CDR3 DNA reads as TGTGCCAGCAGCGTATCCACAGGGCTTATGAACACTGAAGCTTTCTTT.

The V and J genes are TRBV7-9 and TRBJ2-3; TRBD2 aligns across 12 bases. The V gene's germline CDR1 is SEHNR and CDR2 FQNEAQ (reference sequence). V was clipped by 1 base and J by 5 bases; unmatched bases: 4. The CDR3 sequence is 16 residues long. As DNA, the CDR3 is TGTGCCAGCAGCTTAGGGGCGACTAGCGGGAGAGATACGCAGTATTTT. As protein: CASSLGATSGRDTQYF.

CDR3 bases: TGTGCCAGCAGCCTATTTCCCTCTAGCGGGCTTCCCTACGAGCAGTACTTC. Protein: CASSLFPSSGLPYEQYF. The chain is built from TRBV5-6 and TRBJ2-7; 8 bases are shared with TRBD2. In germline, CDR1 is SGHDT, CDR2 YYEEEE. This CDR3 region has 17 residues. J lost 2 bases, V lost 4 bases, and 14 bases had no gene match.

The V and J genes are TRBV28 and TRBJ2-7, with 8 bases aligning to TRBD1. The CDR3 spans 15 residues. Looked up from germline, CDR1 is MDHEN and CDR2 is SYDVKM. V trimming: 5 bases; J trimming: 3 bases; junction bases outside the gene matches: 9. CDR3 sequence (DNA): TGTGCCAGCAGTGCCGACAGGGGATCGGTCTACGAGCAGTACTTC. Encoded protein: CASSADRGSVYEQYF.

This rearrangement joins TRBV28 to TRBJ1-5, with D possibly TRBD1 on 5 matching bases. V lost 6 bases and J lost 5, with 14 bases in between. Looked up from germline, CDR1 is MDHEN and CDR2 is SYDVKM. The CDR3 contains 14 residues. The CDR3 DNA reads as TGTGCCAGCAGCCTGGGGCAGGGTCATCAGCCCCAGCATTTT. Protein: CASSLGQGHQPQHF.

In DNA, the CDR3 is TGTGCCTGGAAGGGCTCCCAGCAGCCCCTGAGGGACACCATATATTTT. Translated, it gives CAWKGSQQPLRDTIYF. The V and J genes are TRBV30 and TRBJ1-3; D is undetermined. The CDR3 spans 16 residues. CDR1 and CDR2 from the germline V gene are GTSNPN and SVGIG (reference sequence). Trimming cost V 4 bases and J 8 bases, with 24 bases left between them.

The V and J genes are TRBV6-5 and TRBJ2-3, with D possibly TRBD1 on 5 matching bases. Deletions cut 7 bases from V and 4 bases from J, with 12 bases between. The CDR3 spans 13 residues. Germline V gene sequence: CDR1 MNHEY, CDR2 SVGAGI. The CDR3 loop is CASTGRAPDTQYF. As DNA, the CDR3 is TGTGCCAGCACGGGCAGGGCCCCAGATACGCAGTATTTT.